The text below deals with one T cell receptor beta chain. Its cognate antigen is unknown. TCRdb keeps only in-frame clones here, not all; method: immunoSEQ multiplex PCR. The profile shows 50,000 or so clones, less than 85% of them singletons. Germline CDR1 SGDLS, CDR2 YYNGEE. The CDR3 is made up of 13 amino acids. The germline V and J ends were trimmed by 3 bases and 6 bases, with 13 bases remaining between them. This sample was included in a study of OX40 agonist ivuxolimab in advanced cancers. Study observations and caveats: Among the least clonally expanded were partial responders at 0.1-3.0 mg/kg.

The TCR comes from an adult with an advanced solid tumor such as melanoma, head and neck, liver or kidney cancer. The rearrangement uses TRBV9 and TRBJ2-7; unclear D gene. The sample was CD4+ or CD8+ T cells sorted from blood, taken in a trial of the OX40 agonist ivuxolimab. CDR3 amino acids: CASSASAQTEQYF. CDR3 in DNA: TGTGCCAGCAGCGCGTCGGCCCAGACCGAGCAGTACTTC.